This T cell receptor (beta chain) derives from a study of T cells in Graves' hyperthyroidism and ophthalmopathy. Notes on the study in general: Researchers found most expanded thyroid clonotypes above 0.001 in blood as well.

Germline V lookup: CDR1 LNHDA, CDR2 SQIVND (reference sequence). V lost 3 bases and J lost 11, with 17 bases in between. This CDR3 is built from 14 residues. Amplified regions were TCR beta CDR3 sequences from RNA transcripts. The HTBI set primed first-round TCR CDR3 RT-PCR. TCRdb re-called the multiplex PCR reads through MiXCR, storing one row per CDR3 protein. The sample has roughly 570,000 distinct CDR3 sequences, about half seen once. This clonotype was detected only a few times. Its antigen is still unknown. The chain is built from TRBV19 and TRBJ1-5, with TRBD1 as a possible D gene (5 bases). This receptor was taken from an adult woman with Graves' disease, either hyperthyroidism or ophthalmopathy (not recorded which). The sample was peripheral blood or thyroid tissue (not recorded which). For the CDR3, the DNA is TGTGCCAGTAGTATCCAAGCTCTCAGGGTGACCCAGCATTTT. Residues: CASSIQALRVTQHF.